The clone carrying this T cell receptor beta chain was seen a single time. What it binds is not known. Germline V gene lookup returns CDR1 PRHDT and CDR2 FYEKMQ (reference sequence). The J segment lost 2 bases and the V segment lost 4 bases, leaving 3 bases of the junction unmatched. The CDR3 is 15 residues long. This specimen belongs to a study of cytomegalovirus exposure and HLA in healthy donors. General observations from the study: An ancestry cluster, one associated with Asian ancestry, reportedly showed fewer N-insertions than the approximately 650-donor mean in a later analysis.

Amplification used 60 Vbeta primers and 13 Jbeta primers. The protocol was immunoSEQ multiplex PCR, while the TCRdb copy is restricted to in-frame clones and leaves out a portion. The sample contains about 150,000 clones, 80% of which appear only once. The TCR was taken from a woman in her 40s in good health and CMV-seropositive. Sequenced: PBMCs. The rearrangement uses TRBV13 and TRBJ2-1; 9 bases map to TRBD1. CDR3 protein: CASSYRDRAYNEQFF. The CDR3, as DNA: TGTGCCAGCAGCTACCGGGACAGGGCCTACAATGAGCAGTTCTTC.